This paragraph covers one T cell receptor beta chain sequence. Its antigen is still unknown. The CDR3 is made up of 17 amino acids. CDR1 is MDHEN and CDR2 is SYDVKM in the germline V gene. Trimming at V came to 2 bases and at J to 0 bases, leaving 7 bases not matched to a gene. These data come from a study of cytomegalovirus exposure and HLA in healthy donors. Study-wide results and limits: According to reports, the classifier identified cytomegalovirus status with high specificity and sensitivity. V- and J-gene trimming of TCR beta was linked (in a later analysis) to a missense DCLRE1C variant. Specific recognition of CMV antigens was confirmed in vitro for a few chains (all CMV-associated).

It was with 60 Vbeta and 13 Jbeta primers that the PCR ran. Original data processing: As a later analysis found, there were 78 million or so unique TCR beta chains, of which roughly 11 million were shared. The protocol was immunoSEQ multiplex PCR, while the TCRdb copy is restricted to in-frame clones and leaves out a portion. V and J calls and clone size are copied from that table; D and trimming were computed from the DNA. This table holds 120,000 or so clones, 75% found once. This TCR derives from a woman in her forties or fifties in good health and CMV-seronegative. Sequences were obtained from PBMCs. V usage is TRBV28 and J usage is TRBJ1-1; 9 bases agree with TRBD1. The CDR3 DNA sequence: TGTGCCAGCAGTTTAAAACAGGGGGCGCGCGTGAACACTGAAGCTTTCTTT. Its translation is CASSLKQGARVNTEAFF.